The clone carrying this T cell receptor (beta chain) was seen only a few times. Gene names and germline match the mouse. The read ends 4 residues shy of where the CDR3 ends; the end is completed using the germline J gene. The sample holds other DNA sequences that translate to the same CDR3. The data originate from a study of CD8+ T cells in alopecia areata. Trimming removed 0 bases at V and 1 base at J, with 10 bases between. CDR3 length equals 16 residues. CDR1 and CDR2 from the germline V gene are MNHDT and YYDKIL. Following extraction, RNA underwent reverse transcription to cDNA, which served as the sequencing template. The method was immunoSEQ multiplex PCR; TCRdb's version includes in-frame clones alone and lacks a portion of them. In total the sample includes 270,000 or so clones, none of them seen once. Markers including CD4, CD8alpha, NKG2D and NKG2ACE guided sorting of pooled cutaneous lymph node cells.

Specimen: CD4+ T cells sorted from a lymph node. The TCR comes from a C3H/HeJ mouse with alopecia areata. Strain haplotype at MHC: H2-k. The chain combines TRBV17 with TRBJ2-1, with D possibly TRBD1 on 6 matching bases. The DNA read from the CDR3 is TGTGCTAGCAGTAGAGATCTCGGACAGAACTATGCT. Translated: CASSRDLGQNYA. The full CDR3 protein reads CASSRDLGQNYAEQFF.